The sequence of this TCR beta chain was determined in a study of T cell changes during pregnancy in multiple sclerosis. Only in-frame clones appear in the TCRdb table, and some are missing; sequencing was by immunoSEQ multiplex PCR. Seen here are about 110,000 clones, just under 95% observed once, and the top ten hold less than 0.85%. Germline-derived CDR1 and CDR2 are SGHTA and FQGNSA. This CDR3 is built from 15 residues. After removal of 5 bases from V and 1 base from J, the junction contained 3 bases not matched to a gene. This specimen was peripheral blood, taken in the third trimester of pregnancy. This chain uses TRBV7-2 with TRBJ2-7; 12 positions match TRBD2. The sequence was collected from a female donor in good health, enrolled as a control in a pregnancy study. The CDR3 region is CASSKTSGGSYEQYF. CDR3 coding DNA: TGTGCCAGCAGCAAGACTAGCGGGGGTTCCTACGAGCAGTACTTC.